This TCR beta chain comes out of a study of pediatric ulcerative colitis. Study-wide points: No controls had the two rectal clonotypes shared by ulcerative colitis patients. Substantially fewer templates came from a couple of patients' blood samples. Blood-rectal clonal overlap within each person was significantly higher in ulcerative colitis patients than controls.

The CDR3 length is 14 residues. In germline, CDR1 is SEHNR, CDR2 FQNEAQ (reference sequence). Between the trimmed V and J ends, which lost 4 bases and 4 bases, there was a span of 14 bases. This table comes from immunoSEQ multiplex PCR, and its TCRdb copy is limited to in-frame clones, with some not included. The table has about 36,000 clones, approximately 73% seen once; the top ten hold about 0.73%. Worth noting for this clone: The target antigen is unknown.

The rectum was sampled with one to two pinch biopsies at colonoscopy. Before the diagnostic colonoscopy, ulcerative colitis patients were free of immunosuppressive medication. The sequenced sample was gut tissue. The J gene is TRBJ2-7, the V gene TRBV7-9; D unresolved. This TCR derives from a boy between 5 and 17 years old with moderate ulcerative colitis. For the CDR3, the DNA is TGTGCCAGCAGCTCACCCGGACCCCCATACGAGCAGTACTTC. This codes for CASSSPGPPYEQYF.